The rows below give T cell receptor beta chains drawn from one sample of a study of blood T cells in healthy people across ages. TCRdb passed the 5' RACE reads through MiXCR, listing each CDR3 protein once. The table has 1.5 million to 2 million distinct CDR3 sequences, about 32% seen once. The sequencing input was blood. All receptors come from a woman in her 30s in good health. The CDR3 runs from the conserved cysteine through the conserved F or W. The D gene is left open where the match is weak. The size field is filled for only some rows; it gives once, few, many or a size class.

V,J,size,D,CDR3,DNA
TRBV29-1,TRBJ1-2,many,NA,CSVAGTYGYTF,TGCAGCGTTGCCGGAACCTATGGCTACACCTTC
TRBV4-1,TRBJ1-1,NA,NA,CASSQELQGMPFF,TGCGCCAGCAGCCAAGAGCTTCAGGGGATGCCTTTCTTT
TRBV4-1,TRBJ1-4,few,TRBD1,CASSQDKDRVLPTNEKLFF,TGCGCCAGCAGCCAAGACAAGGACAGGGTACTCCCAACTAATGAAAAACTGTTTTTT
TRBV20-1,TRBJ2-1,few,NA,CSASLASAYNEQFF,TGCAGTGCTAGTTTGGCTAGCGCCTACAATGAGCAGTTCTTC
TRBV18,TRBJ2-7,NA,TRBD2,CASSSTLAGTAYEQYF,TGTGCCAGCTCATCTACCCTAGCGGGGACAGCCTACGAGCAGTACTTC
TRBV12-3/TRBV12-4,TRBJ2-7,NA,TRBD1,CASSPRDSGTSEQYF,TGTGCCAGCAGTCCCAGGGACAGTGGGACAAGCGAGCAGTACTTC
TRBV24-1,TRBJ2-3,NA,NA,CATSDSGLHRDTQCF,TGTGCCACCAGTGACTCGGGACTTCATCGGGATACGCAGTGTTTT
TRBV5-1,TRBJ2-1,NA,TRBD1,CASSPRTGGIDEQFF,TGCGCCAGCAGCCCCAGGACAGGGGGCATCGATGAGCAGTTCTTC
TRBV20-1,TRBJ1-6,few,TRBD1,CSAPGSGGNNSPLHF,TGCAGTGCTCCGGGTTCAGGGGGGAATAATTCACCCCTCCACTTT
TRBV11-2,TRBJ2-7,few,NA,CASSLGIVSSYEQYF,TGTGCCAGCAGCTTAGGGATAGTGAGCTCCTACGAGCAGTACTTC
TRBV12-3/TRBV12-4,TRBJ2-6,many,NA,CASSGSRASGANVLTF,TGTGCCAGCAGCGGGTCCAGGGCATCTGGGGCCAACGTCCTGACTTTC
TRBV7-2,TRBJ2-3,NA,NA,CASSLAGRRSTGAQYF,TGTGCCAGCAGCTTAGCTGGCCGCCGTAGCACAGGTGCGCAGTATTTT
TRBV27,TRBJ2-5,NA,NA,CASSSSLTGETQYF,TGTGCCAGCAGTTCTAGCCTAACGGGAGAGACCCAGTACTTC
TRBV14,TRBJ1-5,NA,NA,CANSRAALGDQPQHF,TGTGCCAACAGCCGAGCGGCTCTGGGTGATCAGCCCCAGCATTTT
TRBV4-1,TRBJ1-1,few,NA,CASSQERTALNTEAFF,TGCGCCAGCAGCCAAGAACGGACAGCACTGAACACTGAAGCTTTCTTT
TRBV6-2/TRBV6-3,TRBJ1-4,few,TRBD1,CASSYLTGGGEKLFF,TGTGCCAGCAGCTATTTGACAGGGGGTGGAGAAAAACTGTTTTTT
TRBV3-1,TRBJ2-1,NA,TRBD2,CASSRSSGGRSEQFF,TGTGCCAGCAGCAGGAGCAGCGGGGGGAGGAGTGAGCAGTTCTTC
TRBV2,TRBJ1-5,NA,NA,CTSSEGSQGPDQPQHF,TGTACCAGCAGTGAAGGATCCCAGGGGCCCGATCAGCCCCAGCATTTT
TRBV5-6,TRBJ2-3,many,NA,CASSLSSVSGSTDTQYF,TGTGCCAGCAGCTTGAGTTCAGTTAGCGGAAGCACAGATACGCAGTATTTT
TRBV7-7,TRBJ2-5,NA,TRBD1,CASSRTGPGETQYF,TGTGCCAGCAGCCGGACAGGGCCCGGAGAGACCCAGTACTTC
TRBV10-3,TRBJ2-2,few,NA,CAIRQLNTGELFF,TGTGCCATTAGACAGTTGAACACCGGGGAGCTGTTTTTT
TRBV20-1,TRBJ2-1,few,NA,CSASPGSSYNEQFF,TGCAGTGCTAGCCCCGGGAGTTCCTACAATGAGCAGTTCTTC
TRBV24-1,TRBJ2-1,many,TRBD2,CATSDPIRAGGPTEQFF,TGTGCCACCAGTGATCCCATCCGAGCGGGAGGGCCAACGGAGCAGTTCTTC
TRBV4-2,TRBJ2-5,many,TRBD2,CASSQQVTSGQETQYF,TGTGCCAGCAGCCAGCAGGTGACTAGCGGACAAGAGACCCAGTACTTC
TRBV4-1,TRBJ2-3,NA,TRBD1,CANSQERTGGTDTQYF,TGCGCCAACAGCCAAGAGAGGACAGGGGGCACAGATACGCAGTATTTT
TRBV2,TRBJ2-7,NA,TRBD1,CASSPDRELFYEQYF,TGTGCCAGCAGTCCTGACAGGGAGCTCTTCTACGAGCAGTACTTC
TRBV30,TRBJ2-1,few,TRBD1,CAWGEKQGGEQFF,TGTGCCTGGGGGGAGAAACAGGGGGGTGAGCAGTTCTTC
TRBV20-1,TRBJ1-2,NA,TRBD1,CSAKPGQYVNYGYTF,TGCAGTGCCAAACCGGGACAGTATGTAAACTATGGCTACACCTTC
TRBV7-3,TRBJ2-1,NA,NA,CASSRDHKGGAEQFF,TGTGCCAGCAGCCGAGATCATAAAGGAGGCGCTGAGCAGTTCTTC
TRBV12-3/TRBV12-4,TRBJ2-7,many,TRBD1,CASSLTETGGDEQYF,TGTGCCAGCAGTTTAACGGAGACAGGGGGAGACGAGCAGTACTTC
TRBV7-2,TRBJ1-5,once,NA,CASSLVTTGNQPQHF,TGTGCCAGCAGCTTAGTAACTACAGGTAATCAGCCCCAGCATTTT
TRBV25-1,TRBJ1-2,NA,NA,CASSKVRGDSIGYTF,TGTGCCAGCAGCAAAGTGAGGGGCGACTCTATCGGCTACACCTTC
TRBV3-1,TRBJ2-4,few,NA,CASSSRNRVTKNIQYF,TGTGCCAGCAGCTCGCGCAACAGGGTAACCAAAAACATTCAGTACTTC
TRBV7-9,TRBJ2-7,few,NA,CASNSGPTYEQYF,TGTGCCAGCAATTCAGGGCCTACCTACGAGCAGTACTTC
TRBV20-1,TRBJ2-1,many,TRBD2,CSARDGGGSYNEQFF,TGCAGTGCTAGAGACGGCGGGGGATCCTACAATGAGCAGTTCTTC
TRBV6-5,TRBJ2-3,NA,TRBD2,CASGRLAGPTDTQYF,TGTGCCAGCGGAAGACTAGCGGGGCCCACAGATACGCAGTATTTT
TRBV12-3/TRBV12-4,TRBJ2-1,many,TRBD2,CASSSAGVSYNEQFF,TGTGCCAGCAGTTCAGCGGGAGTTTCCTACAATGAGCAGTTCTTC
TRBV20-1,TRBJ2-1,NA,TRBD2,CSASTTSGYNEQFF,TGCAGTGCTAGCACGACTAGCGGGTACAATGAGCAGTTCTTC
TRBV6-5,TRBJ2-3,few,TRBD2,CASSPSAGGFTDTQYF,TGTGCCAGCAGCCCCTCGGCGGGAGGGTTCACAGATACGCAGTATTTT
TRBV4-1,TRBJ2-3,NA,NA,CASSLRGLLDTQYF,TGCGCCAGCAGCCTTAGGGGGTTACTAGATACGCAGTATTTT
TRBV5-1,TRBJ2-5,NA,NA,CASSLNMAGEGETQYF,TGCGCCAGCAGCCTGAATATGGCAGGGGAAGGGGAGACCCAGTACTTC
TRBV5-5,TRBJ2-2,NA,TRBD1,CASETGPTGELFF,TGTGCCAGCGAGACAGGGCCCACCGGGGAGCTGTTTTTT
TRBV2,TRBJ1-2,NA,NA,CAGAGGTYIYGYTF,TGTGCCGGCGCGGGAGGGACCTATATCTATGGCTACACCTTC
TRBV9,TRBJ1-5,NA,NA,CASSPQGNGNQPQHF,TGTGCCAGCAGCCCCCAGGGGAACGGCAATCAGCCCCAGCATTTT
TRBV7-2,TRBJ2-6,NA,NA,CANSFGGHSGAYVLTF,TGTGCCAACAGCTTTGGGGGGCACTCTGGGGCCTACGTCCTGACTTTC
TRBV29-1,TRBJ2-1,NA,TRBD1,CSVVSGGNYNEQFF,TGCAGCGTCGTTTCAGGGGGCAACTACAATGAGCAGTTCTTC
TRBV4-1,TRBJ1-3,NA,NA,CASSQDLGPRAGNTIYF,TGCGCCAGCAGCCAAGATCTAGGACCGCGGGCTGGAAACACCATATATTTT
TRBV9,TRBJ2-3,few,NA,CASSTYSPDTQYF,TGTGCCAGCAGCACCTACAGCCCAGATACGCAGTATTTT